This T cell receptor (beta chain) was retrieved from a study of T cell repertoires in cytomegalovirus infection. Study-wide context: HLA-B-restricted CMV epitopes that are well studied, plus recently identified HLA-C-restricted ones, were used by the study. Indications of both CMV infection and matching HLA type were provided by public TCR beta signatures.

As concerns this clonotype: Its cognate antigen is unknown.

TCRdb called the reads again in MiXCR, with one record for every CDR3 protein. This repertoire shows around 230,000 distinct CDR3 sequences, approximately 40% found once; its top ten account for 59%. Broader study findings: The study found HLA-C-restricted CMV-specific TCR beta clonotypes dominating the ex vivo response.

V was shortened by 2 bases and J by 5 bases, with 10 bases between the two germline ends. Germline CDR1 reads LNHNV; CDR2 reads YYDKDF (reference sequence). The CDR3 is 13 residues long. This TCR came from a human donor in good health (CMV status not recorded). Some clones in this sample may be carry-over from other donors' samples. Source: CD8+ T cells from cultured PBMCs, taken from culture after CMV antigen stimulation. The gene calls are TRBV15 and TRBJ2-7; D remains unclear. CDR3 sequence (DNA): TGTGCCACCAGCAGAAGAGGAACAGACGAGCAGTACTTC. Protein product: CATSRRGTDEQYF.